These 2 T cell receptor beta chains share one sample of origin, sequenced in a study of blood T cell repertoires in COVID-19 (TCRdb year 2020). Libraries were constructed by the immunoSEQ multiplex PCR assay. This is the immuneACCESS table as TCRdb keeps it, with only in-frame sequences that have V and J called. A part of the clones is gone; compared with another copy, unresolved V genes explain less than half, and the rest is unexplained. In all, the sample holds about 220,000 clones, and roughly 81% of those were seen once. The ten largest clones take up approximately 2.6% of the sample. Sequencing was done on a sample of peripheral blood. The source is a man in his forties or fifties who had recovered from COVID-19.

This chain uses TRBV6-5 with TRBJ2-7; 10 bases agree with TRBD2. This CDR3 comprises 16 residues. V trimming: 0 bases; J trimming: 3 bases; junction bases outside the gene matches: 5. The germline V gene encodes CDR1 MNHEY and CDR2 SVGAGI. The CDR3 spells CASSYSIAGGLYEQYF. CDR3 DNA sequence: TGTGCCAGCAGTTACTCGATAGCGGGAGGACTCTACGAGCAGTACTTC.

J is TRBJ2-5 and V is TRBV5-1; the D gene is possibly TRBD1 (5 bases). Per germline, CDR1 SGHRS and CDR2 YFSETQ. The CDR3 consists of 13 residues. The V end lost 7 bases, the J end lost 1 base, and 11 bases lay between the germline ends. The CDR3 bases are TGCGCCAGCTCGGAGCAGGGCCAAGAGACCCAGTACTTC. Residues: CASSEQGQETQYF. Full variable domain (remainder filled in from reference TRBV5-1 and TRBJ2-5): KAGVTQTPRYLIKTRGQQVTLSCSPISGHRSVSWYQQTPGQGLQFLFEYFSETQRNKGNFPGRFSGRQFSNSRSEMNVSTLELGDSALYLCASSEQGQETQYFGPGTRLLVL.